This T cell receptor beta chain was observed in a study of memory CD4+ T cells and cytomegalovirus serostatus. At the level of the study: Of the healthy Belgian adults, nine or ten were CMV seropositive and 20 to 30 seronegative. General study points: About 40% of the roughly 160 known CMV-associated TCRbeta sequences appeared in CD4+ memory.

A note on this clone: Its cognate antigen is unknown.

The CDR3 covers 15 residues. CDR1 is SGHRS, CDR2 YFSETQ, per germline. V lost 4 bases to trimming and J lost 4 bases; unmatched junction nucleotides: 7. The sort gate was single viable CD3+CD4+CD8-CD45RO+ cells for memory CD4+ T cells. Sequenced by immunoSEQ multiplex PCR; TCRdb stores in-frame clones only, minus some. The sample includes 25,000 to 35,000 clones, around 72% seen only once; the top ten take around 0.67%. The clonotype was recovered from an adult in good health and CMV-seronegative. This sequence joins TRBV5-1 and TRBJ1-5, with TRBD1 matching 8 bases. The source material was memory CD4+ T cells from blood. CDR3: CASSIGTGGNQPQHF. CDR3 nucleotide sequence: TGCGCCAGCAGCATAGGGACAGGAGGGAATCAGCCCCAGCATTTT.